Listed below are T cell receptor beta chains from one sample, sequenced in a study of blood T cell repertoires in COVID-19. Libraries were prepared by immunoSEQ multiplex PCR; TCRdb keeps only in-frame clonotypes and omits some of them. Found here are hundreds of thousands of clones, 80% to 85% of them singletons; the top ten hold approximately 6.6%. Sequenced input: PBMCs or T cells enriched from blood (not recorded which). The receptors derive from a woman aged 40-49 years who had recovered from COVID-19. Each CDR3 is given with its conserved first and last residue. The order of the fields is clone size, V gene, J gene, D gene, CDR3 DNA, CDR3 protein. D genes are given only for firm matches. For some rows the clone size is stated as once, few or many, or as a class when expanded; others skip it.

.	TRBV6-2/TRBV6-3	TRBJ1-2	TRBD1	TGTGCCAGCAGTTACTACGGACAGGGGAACTATGGCTACACCTTC	CASSYYGQGNYGYTF
.	TRBV5-1	TRBJ2-5	TRBD1	TGCGCCAGCAGCTTACAGGGGACCCAAGAGACCCAGTACTTC	CASSLQGTQETQYF
.	TRBV6-6	TRBJ1-5	.	TGTGCCAGCAGTCCGGGTCCCTGGCCCCAGCATTTT	CASSPGPWPQHF
.	TRBV6-5	TRBJ1-3	.	TGTGCCAGCAGTTACTCGGGGGGGATCACTGGAAACACCATATATTTT	CASSYSGGITGNTIYF
.	TRBV28	TRBJ1-1	TRBD1	TGTGCCAGCAGTTCAGGACAGGACGGGATGAACACTGAAGCTTTCTTT	CASSSGQDGMNTEAFF
.	TRBV5-4	TRBJ1-3	.	TGTGCCAGCAGCTTGGTAGGGGCGGGAAACACCATATATTTT	CASSLVGAGNTIYF
.	TRBV4-1	TRBJ1-3	TRBD1	TGCGCCAGCAGCCAAGGTCCCCCCAGGGGGGGAAACACCATATATTTT	CASSQGPPRGGNTIYF
.	TRBV10-2	TRBJ1-1	.	TGCGCCAGCTCCGGGGTTAGTGAAGCTTTCTTT	CASSGVSEAFF
few	TRBV23-1	TRBJ1-1	TRBD1	TGCGCCAGCAGTCTGGACAGGGAAAGAAACACTGAAGCTTTCTTT	CASSLDRERNTEAFF
.	TRBV9	TRBJ2-5	TRBD2	TGTGCCAGCAGCACCCGGGGGGGGTTTCAAGAGACCCAGTACTTC	CASSTRGGFQETQYF
.	TRBV7-3	TRBJ2-7	.	TGTGCCAGCAGCCCCCGCGGACAGTACGAGCAGTACTTC	CASSPRGQYEQYF
.	TRBV10-2	TRBJ2-2	.	TGCGCCAGCACCTGGACAGCGAACACCGGGGAGCTGTTTTTT	CASTWTANTGELFF
.	TRBV12-3/TRBV12-4	TRBJ1-5	.	TGTGCCAGCAGTTTAGCGCAGGGGCAGCCCCAGCATTTT	CASSLAQGQPQHF
.	TRBV6-1	TRBJ2-1	TRBD2	TGTGCCAGCAGTGACATAGCGGGAGCGTATAATGAGCAGTTCTTC	CASSDIAGAYNEQFF